Shown below are 11 T cell receptor beta chains from a single sample sequenced in a study of blood T cells in healthy people across ages. A second roughly 6 to 12 cycle PCR used barcoded and J-beta primers. TCRdb independently ran MiXCR on the 5' RACE reads; one entry per CDR3 protein. This table has fewer than 950,000 distinct CDR3 sequences, roughly 50% appearing once. The sample consisted of blood. The receptors originated from a man older than 75 in good health.

The chain uses TRBV5-4 and TRBJ2-5; 10 nucleotides agree with TRBD2. Losses at the gene ends were 0 bases for V and 4 bases for J; bases not matched to a gene: 3. The V gene's germline CDR1 is SGHNT and CDR2 YYREEE (reference sequence). The CDR3 contains 15 residues. The CDR3: CASSLASGRSETQYF. CDR3 DNA: TGTGCCAGCAGCTTGGCTAGCGGGAGATCAGAGACCCAGTACTTC.

This clonotype was detected a few times. The chain has TRBV2 and TRBJ2-3; TRBD1 might be the D (5 bases). CDR3 length equals 12 residues. V lost 3 bases to trimming and J lost 10 bases, with 11 bases between them. Germline V gene lookup returns CDR1 SNHLY and CDR2 FYNNEI. This chain's CDR3 is CASSDWGPAQYF. CDR3 DNA: TGTGCCAGCAGTGATTGGGGCCCGGCGCAGTATTTT.

The CDR3 spells CASSEGLAEAYEQYF. The CDR3 region has the DNA TGTGCCAGCAGCGAGGGACTAGCGGAGGCGTACGAGCAGTACTTC. The chain joins TRBV21-1 to TRBJ2-7; the table's D call TRBD2 went unverified against the DNA. TRBV21-1 is flagged as a pseudogene. The CDR3 extends over 15 amino acids.

This sequence joins TRBV20-1 and TRBJ2-1; D could derive from TRBD1 or TRBD2 (6 bases each). The CDR3 has 16 amino acids. CDR1 is DFQATT, CDR2 SNEGSKA, per germline (reference sequence). The CDR3 protein is CTAQSGASDRYNEQFF. The CDR3 DNA is TGCACTGCCCAATCGGGGGCTAGCGACCGTTACAATGAGCAGTTCTTC.

V gene TRBV29-1 combines with J gene TRBJ1-2; D gene ambiguous. Germline loops: CDR1 SQVTM, CDR2 ANQGSEA. The CDR3 extends over 12 amino acids. CDR3 nucleotide sequence: TGCACCCCGGCTGGGATGAACTATGGCTACACCTTC. It translates to CTPAGMNYGYTF.

V is TRBV6-5 and J is TRBJ2-1, with 7 bases fitting TRBD2. The CDR3 runs to 16 residues. The trim removed 2 bases at V and 5 bases at J, leaving 9 bases unmatched. Germline values: CDR1 MNHEY, CDR2 SVGAGI. The CDR3 nucleotides are TGTGCCAGCAGTTACACGGGTGGGGCGGGAGACAATGAGCAGTTCTTC. Translating gives CASSYTGGAGDNEQFF.

This clonotype occurred a few times. J is TRBJ2-3 and V is TRBV7-2; D is unresolved. CDR1 and CDR2 (germline): SGHTA, FQGNSA. Deletions cut 2 bases from V and 6 bases from J, with 6 bases between. The CDR3 contains 12 residues. In DNA form, the CDR3 reads TGTGCCAGCAGCTTAAACTCGGATACGCAGTATTTT. Protein product: CASSLNSDTQYF.

Concerning this clonotype: A read error may account for a junction end that differs from germline. The CDR3 sequence is CASSLSPGSAIGNVQFF. DNA of the CDR3: TGTGCCAGCAGCCTATCCCCTGGTAGCGCGATCGGGAATGTGCAGTTCTTC. The V gene is TRBV7-2, the J gene TRBJ2-1; D possibly corresponds to TRBD2 (5 bases). The CDR3 consists of 17 residues. Germline-derived CDR1 and CDR2 are SGHTA and FQGNSA.

This clonotype was counted a few times. The chain combines TRBV20-1 with TRBJ2-7; the match to TRBD2 covers 9 bases. The germline V gene has CDR1 DFQATT and CDR2 SNEGSKA (reference sequence). The V segment lost 4 bases and the J segment 2 bases; nucleotides outside the gene matches: 6. This CDR3 region has 14 residues. CDR3 amino acids: CSAMQLAGAYEQYF. The CDR3 DNA follows: TGCAGTGCTATGCAATTAGCGGGGGCCTACGAGCAGTACTTC.

The rearrangement uses TRBV27 and TRBJ1-2, with D tentatively TRBD1 (5 bases). V was shortened by 6 bases and J by 2 bases, with 19 bases between the two germline ends. Germline V gene data show CDR1 as MNHEY and CDR2 as SMNVEV (reference sequence). This CDR3 is 16 amino acids long. The CDR3 DNA follows: TGTGCCAGCAGCTCCCCGGGTGGGGCAGGGAACTATGGCTACACCTTC. Translating gives CASSSPGGAGNYGYTF.

Remarks on this clonotype: Sequence at one end of the junction differs from germline and may be a read error. The rearrangement links TRBV3-1 to TRBJ2-5, with 11 bases that match TRBD2. The CDR3 length is 16 residues. Germline values: CDR1 LGHDT, CDR2 YNNKEL (reference sequence). CDR3 in amino acids: CASSQTSGRNQETQYF. The CDR3 DNA reads as TGTGCCAGCAGCCAAACTAGCGGGAGAAACCAAGAGACCCAATACTTC.